This TCR beta chain appears in the sequencing data of a study of technical replicates of blood from several donors. Clones were sequenced by immunoSEQ multiplex PCR, and TCRdb holds only the in-frame ones, with some missing. The table shows tens of thousands of clones, with approximately 91% occurring only once. Germline-derived CDR1 and CDR2 are SNHLY and FYNNEI. Trimming took 7 bases from V and 4 from J, leaving 13 bases between them. This CDR3 spans 13 amino acids. The receptor comes from a human donor in good health. Some clones in this sample may be carry-over from other donors' samples. V gene TRBV2 combines with J gene TRBJ1-1; TRBD1 is a possible D gene (6 bases). Sample: PBMCs. The CDR3 DNA follows: TGTGCCAGCAAGGCGGGGGGGCGCACTGAAGCTTTCTTT. Translated: CASKAGGRTEAFF.